Below, 8 T cell receptor beta chains from the same sample are listed, as sequenced in a study of cytomegalovirus exposure and HLA in healthy donors. PCR primers comprised 60 Vbeta and 13 Jbeta primers. Produced via immunoSEQ multiplex PCR; TCRdb's table is partial and in-frame only. The sample carries about 190,000 clones, more than 75% recorded once. The sequenced sample consisted of PBMCs. The receptors were gathered from a woman between 18 and 30 years old in good health and CMV-seronegative.

This rearrangement joins TRBV9 to TRBJ1-3, with D unclear. This CDR3 spans 12 amino acids. Germline loops: CDR1 SGDLS, CDR2 YYNGEE. Trimming left V 6 bases short and J 1 base short, with 5 bases between. This chain's CDR3 is CASMTSGNTIYF. Here the CDR3 DNA reads TGTGCCAGCATGACATCTGGAAACACCATATATTTT.

The chain employs TRBV19 and TRBJ1-1, with 11 positions matching TRBD1. Germline-derived CDR1 and CDR2 are LNHDA and SQIVND (reference sequence). CDR3 size: 17 residues. J was trimmed by 5 bases and V by 2 bases; bases with no gene match: 10. The CDR3 DNA reads as TGTGCCAGTAGTATATTTGCGGACAGGGGGCTCTATACTGAAGCTTTCTTT. Translation: CASSIFADRGLYTEAFF.

The V call is TRBV13, the J call TRBJ2-7; the match to TRBD2 covers 13 bases. V dropped 3 bases and J dropped 2; count of bases not matched to a gene: 4. Germline loops: CDR1 PRHDT, CDR2 FYEKMQ (reference sequence). The CDR3 has 16 residues. The CDR3 DNA sequence: TGTGCCAGCAGCTTCGGGACTAGCGGGGCCCCCTACGAGCAGTACTTC. As protein: CASSFGTSGAPYEQYF. Supplemented by reference TRBV13 and TRBJ2-7, the full variable domain reads AAGVIQSPRHLIKEKRETATLKCYPIPRHDTVYWYQQGPGQDPQFLISFYEKMQSDKGSIPDRFSAQQFSDYHSELNMSSLELGDSALYFCASSFGTSGAPYEQYFGPGTRLTVT.

The CDR3 DNA follows: TGTGCCAGCAGTTTGCAGGGGTCCATCTACGAGCAGTACTTC. As protein: CASSLQGSIYEQYF. This chain links TRBV27 with TRBJ2-7, with D possibly being TRBD1 (6 bases). The CDR3 runs 14 residues. V was shortened by 3 bases and J by 3 bases, with 12 bases between the two germline ends. Germline V gene data show CDR1 as MNHEY and CDR2 as SMNVEV (reference sequence).

This rearrangement joins TRBV28 to TRBJ1-4, with D hard to call. V gave up 3 bases and J gave up 4 bases, with 9 bases separating them. The CDR3 is 14 amino acids. In germline, CDR1 is MDHEN, CDR2 SYDVKM. The CDR3 here is CASSLADRNEKLFF. The CDR3 DNA follows: TGTGCCAGCAGTTTGGCAGATCGTAATGAAAAACTGTTTTTT. Full variable domain (remainder filled in from reference TRBV28 and TRBJ1-4): DVKVTQSSRYLVKRTGEKVFLECVQDMDHENMFWYRQDPGLGLRLIYFSYDVKMKEKGDIPEGYSVSREKKERFSLILESASTNQTSMYLCASSLADRNEKLFFGSGTQLSVL.

This clone was detected once. The rearrangement links TRBV28 to TRBJ1-5, with D perhaps TRBD1 (6 bases). Germline lookup yields CDR1 MDHEN and CDR2 SYDVKM. The CDR3 is 15 residues long. The V end lost 7 bases, the J end lost 0 bases, and 13 bases lay between the germline ends. The CDR3 spells CASIFRTVSNQPQHF. CDR3 in DNA: TGTGCCAGCATTTTCCGGACAGTTAGCAATCAGCCCCAGCATTTT.

The rearrangement uses TRBV19 and TRBJ1-2, with TRBD1 as a possible D gene (6 bases). The CDR3 runs to 15 residues. The germline V and J ends were trimmed by 5 bases and 8 bases, with 21 bases remaining between them. Germline V CDR1 and CDR2: LNHDA, SQIVND (reference sequence). CDR3 amino acids: CASSAAGTSSEGYTF. The CDR3 bases are TGTGCCAGTAGTGCGGCCGGGACATCCAGCGAAGGCTACACCTTC.

The chain has TRBV6-5 and TRBJ2-7; D unresolved. Trimming stripped 0 bases from V and 2 bases from J, with 5 bases between. CDR3 length equals 13 residues. CDR1 MNHEY and CDR2 SVGAGI come from the germline V gene. Here the CDR3 DNA reads TGTGCCAGCAGTTACTCACCTACCTACGAGCAGTACTTC. Translation gives CASSYSPTYEQYF.